One T cell receptor (beta chain) is described in this entry. The sample comes from a study of cytomegalovirus exposure and HLA in healthy donors. Primers included in the PCR were 60 Vbeta and 13 Jbeta primers. The method was immunoSEQ multiplex PCR; TCRdb's version includes in-frame clones alone and lacks a portion of them. The sample has 100,000 to 130,000 clones, approximately 80% seen once. Sequencing input: PBMCs. This TCR derives from a male donor in good health and CMV-seronegative.

The CDR3 protein is CASSSGHGNTIYF. The CDR3 nucleotides are TGTGCCAGCAGCTCGGGACACGGAAACACCATATATTTT. This chain uses TRBV9 with TRBJ1-3; D is possibly TRBD1 (6 bases). The germline V gene has CDR1 SGDLS and CDR2 YYNGEE. The CDR3 has 13 residues. V dropped 4 bases and J dropped 4 bases, with 9 bases sitting between them.